The 18 T cell receptor beta chains below come from one sample, sequenced in a study of cytomegalovirus exposure and HLA in healthy donors. PCR involved 60 Vbeta and 13 Jbeta primers. TCRdb keeps only in-frame clones here, not all; method: immunoSEQ multiplex PCR. The sample records 100,000 to 120,000 clones, around 88% being singletons. The sample taken for sequencing was PBMCs. These receptors came from a man aged 35 to 55 in good health and CMV-seronegative.

The chain recombines TRBV6-6 with TRBJ1-5, with 7 nucleotides matching TRBD1. The CDR3 covers 15 residues. V lost 5 bases, J lost 3 bases, and 7 bases stayed unmatched. From germline, CDR1 is MNHNY and CDR2 SVGAGI (reference sequence). Here the CDR3 reads CASSGRGGANQPQHF. In DNA, the CDR3 is TGTGCCAGCAGTGGCCGAGGGGGCGCCAATCAGCCCCAGCATTTT.

The chain employs TRBV4-1 and TRBJ1-1, with 8 bases matching TRBD1. The J segment lost 5 bases and the V segment lost 1 base, leaving 9 bases of the junction unmatched. The germline CDR1 and CDR2 sequences are MGHRA and YSYEKL. CDR3 length: 16 amino acids. The CDR3 DNA follows: TGCGCCAGCAGCCAAGGGATGGACAGGGTTGGTACTGAAGCTTTCTTT. It codes for CASSQGMDRVGTEAFF.

V gene TRBV6-1 combines with J gene TRBJ1-5; 8 bases line up with TRBD1. The V segment lost 7 bases and the J segment 5 bases; nucleotides outside the gene matches: 4. The CDR3 has 13 residues. The germline gives CDR1 MNHNS, CDR2 SASEGT. The CDR3 nucleotides are TGTGCCAGCACTACGACAGGGGATCAGCCCCAGCATTTT. The encoded protein is CASTTTGDQPQHF.

In nucleotides, the CDR3 is TGTGCCAGCAGCTCCTCCCGGGGGACGACTATGGCCTACAATGAGCAGTTCTTC. It codes for CASSSSRGTTMAYNEQFF. The chain couples TRBV7-6 to TRBJ2-1; possible D gene TRBD2, 6 bases. V was pared by 4 bases and J by 2 bases, with 21 bases between. The germline gives CDR1 SGHVS, CDR2 FNYEAQ. CDR3 length equals 18 residues.

The genes are TRBV29-1 and TRBJ2-7; TRBD1 matches at 7 bases. From germline, CDR1 is SQVTM and CDR2 ANQGSEA. This CDR3 comprises 13 residues. V lost 4 bases to trimming and J lost 2 bases; unmatched junction nucleotides: 5. The CDR3 sequence is CSVAGQGAYEQYF. The CDR3 nucleotides are TGCAGCGTTGCGGGGCAGGGGGCCTACGAGCAGTACTTC.

The chain recombines TRBV2 with TRBJ1-2; possibly TRBD1 for D (6 bases). The CDR3 covers 15 residues. Germline V gene data show CDR1 as SNHLY and CDR2 as FYNNEI. V shed 0 bases and J shed 4 bases, with 12 bases lying between them. The chain's CDR3 is CASSEAQGMGYGYTF. The CDR3 DNA reads as TGTGCCAGCAGTGAAGCGCAGGGGATGGGCTATGGCTACACCTTC.

This chain links TRBV5-1 with TRBJ2-3; possibly TRBD1 for D (6 bases). The CDR3 has 14 amino acids. The germline gives CDR1 SGHRS, CDR2 YFSETQ. The V gene lost 8 bases and the J gene lost 2 bases, with 15 bases spanning the gap. DNA of the CDR3: TGCGCCAGTGGGAACGACAGGACCACAGATACGCAGTATTTT. Residues: CASGNDRTTDTQYF.

The CDR3 DNA follows: TGTGCCAGCAGCCCCCGGGGGTTCTCACCGGCCACTGAAGCTTTCTTT. This codes for CASSPRGFSPATEAFF. The V gene is TRBV28, the J gene TRBJ1-1; maybe TRBD1 (5 bases). Germline loops: CDR1 MDHEN, CDR2 SYDVKM. CDR3 length: 16 residues. V was pared by 6 bases and J by 4 bases, with 21 bases between.

This chain joins TRBV28 and TRBJ2-7, with 8 bases matching TRBD1. Looked up from germline, CDR1 is MDHEN and CDR2 is SYDVKM. The CDR3 sequence is 14 residues long. The J segment lost 7 bases and the V segment lost 6 bases, leaving 11 bases of the junction unmatched. This CDR3 reads CASRGSRGLGEQYF. CDR3 coding DNA: TGTGCCAGCAGGGGTTCCAGGGGGCTCGGGGAGCAGTACTTC.

V gene TRBV29-1 combines with J gene TRBJ1-1; D gene ambiguous. This CDR3 comprises 11 residues. Between the trimmed V and J ends, which lost 6 bases and 6 bases, there was a span of 11 bases. Germline lookup yields CDR1 SQVTM and CDR2 ANQGSEA. CDR3 protein: CSVSSMAEAFF. The DNA for the CDR3 is TGCAGCGTGTCCAGTATGGCTGAAGCTTTCTTT.

The CDR3 DNA reads TGTGCCAGCAGTGACTCCTCCGGCAATCAGCCCCAGCATTTT. Residues: CASSDSSGNQPQHF. The chain links TRBV6-1 to TRBJ1-5; D remains ambiguous. Germline loops: CDR1 MNHNS, CDR2 SASEGT. V lost 3 bases and J 2 bases, leaving 8 bases between the germline ends. The CDR3 totals 14 residues.

The CDR3 protein is CASSWGTGGDQPQHF. The CDR3 DNA reads as TGTGCCAGCAGCTGGGGGACAGGGGGAGATCAGCCCCAGCATTTT. The V gene is TRBV7-8, the J gene TRBJ1-5; the match to TRBD1 covers 11 bases. The germline gives CDR1 SGHVS, CDR2 FQNEAQ. Losses at the gene ends were 4 bases for V and 5 bases for J; bases not matched to a gene: 4. The CDR3 consists of 15 residues.

V and J are TRBV5-6 and TRBJ1-2; TRBD1 aligns across 8 bases. The germline V gene encodes CDR1 SGHDT and CDR2 YYEEEE. V lost 5 bases and J lost 0; bases outside the gene matches: 6. The CDR3 extends over 15 amino acids. The CDR3, as DNA: TGTGCCAGCAGGAAACAGGGGGTGGCTAACTATGGCTACACCTTC. Protein: CASRKQGVANYGYTF.

V is TRBV9 and J is TRBJ2-1, with D uncertain. The V end was cut by 3 bases, the J end by 10 bases, with 26 bases between. Germline V gene data show CDR1 as SGDLS and CDR2 as YYNGEE. CDR3 length equals 17 residues. CDR3 bases: TGTGCCAGCAGCGGCCAGCAATTGAGACTCCCTCTCTCCGAGCAGTTCTTC. This codes for CASSGQQLRLPLSEQFF.

V usage is TRBV7-6 and J usage is TRBJ1-1, with a tentative D call TRBD1 (6 bases). The CDR3 length is 16 residues. V was trimmed by 5 bases and J by 4 bases, leaving 20 bases between them. Germline values: CDR1 SGHVS, CDR2 FNYEAQ. DNA for the CDR3: TGTGCCAGCAGCCGTACGCGGGGGGGGCCTGTCACTGAAGCTTTCTTT. Translating gives CASSRTRGGPVTEAFF.

The gene calls are TRBV2 and TRBJ1-6; 8 bases agree with TRBD1. Germline V lookup: CDR1 SNHLY, CDR2 FYNNEI. The CDR3 runs to 15 residues. Trimming took 5 bases from V and 7 from J; bases not matched to a gene: 7. In nucleotides, the CDR3 is TGTGCCAGCAGTCCGGACAGGGCTGGAAATTCACCCCTCCACTTT. It yields the protein CASSPDRAGNSPLHF.

The chain recombines TRBV5-1 with TRBJ2-3; 7 bases fit TRBD1. V was pared by 4 bases and J by 7 bases, with 9 bases of the junction left unmatched. The CDR3 has 14 residues. CDR1 and CDR2 (germline): SGHRS, YFSETQ. CDR3 residues: CASSITRGPNTQYF. The CDR3 region has the DNA TGCGCCAGCAGCATTACGAGGGGGCCAAATACGCAGTATTTT. Full variable domain (missing parts from reference TRBV5-1 and TRBJ2-3): KAGVTQTPRYLIKTRGQQVTLSCSPISGHRSVSWYQQTPGQGLQFLFEYFSETQRNKGNFPGRFSGRQFSNSRSEMNVSTLELGDSALYLCASSITRGPNTQYFGPGTRLTVL.

This chain connects TRBV7-2 to TRBJ1-2; 7 nucleotides agree with TRBD1. The V and J ends lost 5 bases and 3 bases, in that order; junction bases with no gene match: 6. Germline loops: CDR1 SGHTA, CDR2 FQGNSA. CDR3 length: 14 amino acids. CDR3 bases: TGTGCCAGCAGCGTGCGGGACAGATACTATGGCTACACCTTC. It codes for CASSVRDRYYGYTF.